In this sample, the clone carrying this TCR beta chain turned up once. Its specificity is not known. Repertoires were generated with immunoSEQ multiplex PCR, while TCRdb's copy carries only in-frame clones and drops some. In the table there are around 200,000 clones, about 86% of which are singletons. The sample originates from a study of T cell responses to AZD1222 COVID-19 vaccine. Study at large: Both about-4-week and about-12-week second-dose recipients were combined. General study points: Mostly white British, mostly female donors; authors suggested clonal diversity may be underestimated. At baseline, just a handful of AZD1222 recipients tested seropositive. Nearly half of unique spike-specific TCRs reportedly avoided B.1.351 and B.1.1.7 mutated regions.

Germline CDR1 is WSHSY and CDR2 is SAAADI. The CDR3 length is 13 residues. J was trimmed by 0 bases and V by 10 bases; bases with no gene match: 5. V usage is TRBV10-2 and J usage is TRBJ2-7; 8 nucleotides align to TRBD1. The sequencing here drew on peripheral blood, taken on day 0 of AZD1222 vaccination. The source of this sequence is an adult in good health. The DNA of the CDR3 is TGCGCCATCCGAACAGGGGGCTCCTACGAGCAGTACTTC. Amino acids: CAIRTGGSYEQYF.